The source of this T cell receptor (beta chain) is a study of blood T cells in healthy people across ages. This clonotype was recorded a few times. Its antigen is not identified. About 10 milliliters of peripheral blood were drawn from each donor into EDTA-treated tubes. Isolated PBMCs totaled at least 7 million in each sample. Whole-study results and caveats: Naive T cell percentage showed a strong correlation with TCR beta diversity. TCR beta diversity, measured per million T cells, fell in a roughly linear way with age.

CDR1 and CDR2 from the germline V gene are SEHNR and FQNEAQ (reference sequence). CDR3 length: 15 residues. V lost 4 bases and J 2 bases, leaving 15 bases between the germline ends. Primers used in a second PCR of about 6 to 11 cycles were a sample-barcoded 5' primer and a J-beta primer mix. TCRdb fed the 5' RACE reads into MiXCR, producing one record per CDR3 protein. The repertoire includes over a million distinct CDR3 sequences, 35% to 55% of them detected once, and 15% to 20% sits in the top ten. The TCR sequence derives from an older woman in good health. The V gene is TRBV7-9, the J gene TRBJ2-7; D gene unclear. The sample comprised blood. The CDR3 region has the DNA TGTGCCAGCAGCTCAGAGATCGACGACGCCTACGAGCAGTACTTC. Amino acids: CASSSEIDDAYEQYF.